These T cell receptor beta chains were read from a single sample in a study of blood T cell repertoires in COVID-19. Sequencing used immunoSEQ multiplex PCR; TCRdb keeps in-frame clones, though not all of them. The sample includes over 80,000 clones, roughly nine tenths seen only once; the top ten take about 1.7%. Sequenced material: peripheral blood. The receptors stem from a human donor with active COVID-19. The donor label of this sample is uncertain. The CDR3 runs from the conserved cysteine through the conserved F or W. A D gene is named only where the DNA matches it firmly. Where a row states a size, it is once, few, many or the class of an expanded clone; other rows omit it.

few | TRBJ1-1 | NA | TRBV5-1 | TGCGCCAGCAGCTTGGGTCGGGGGATGAACACTGAAGCTTTCTTT | CASSLGRGMNTEAFF
NA | TRBJ2-7 | TRBD1 | TRBV27 | TGTGCCAGCAGTTTGGGACCGGGACAGGGATCCTACGAGCAGTACTTC | CASSLGPGQGSYEQYF
NA | TRBJ2-4 | NA | TRBV28 | TGTGCCAGCACCGAGACACAGGGCCGGGACAAAAACATTCAGTACTTC | CASTETQGRDKNIQYF
NA | TRBJ1-2 | NA | TRBV27 | TGTGCCAGCGGCAAAGACAGCGCACATTATGGCTACACCTTC | CASGKDSAHYGYTF
NA | TRBJ1-4 | NA | TRBV6-5 | TGTGCCAGCAGTTACTCGGGGGGGCGGAATGAAAAACTGTTTTTT | CASSYSGGRNEKLFF
NA | TRBJ2-7 | NA | TRBV2 | TGTGCCAGCAGGAACAAACAGAGTTTCTCCTACGAGCAGTACTTC | CASRNKQSFSYEQYF
NA | TRBJ1-1 | NA | TRBV19 | TGTGCCAGTAGTCTCAACCGACAACTTGAAGCTTTCTTT | CASSLNRQLEAFF
NA | TRBJ1-1 | NA | TRBV14 | TGTGCCAGCAGCCAGCTGGGGCAGATGAACACTGAAGCTTTCTTT | CASSQLGQMNTEAFF
NA | TRBJ1-2 | NA | TRBV27 | TGTGCCAGCAGTCCGACGGGTGGTGGCTACACCTTC | CASSPTGGGYTF
NA | TRBJ1-5 | TRBD1 | TRBV5-8 | TGTGCCAGCCTGGGACAGGGGTTATCGGCCCGGCAGCCCCAGCATTTT | CASLGQGLSARQPQHF
NA | TRBJ1-6 | NA | TRBV19 | TGTGCCAGTAGTATTCAGGGTGATGGCAATTCACCCCTCCACTTT | CASSIQGDGNSPLHF
NA | TRBJ2-5 | NA | TRBV24-1 | TGTGCCACCAGTGATTTAGGTGTGGGCCTCCAAGAGACCCAGTACTTC | CATSDLGVGLQETQYF
NA | TRBJ1-4 | TRBD1 | TRBV5-1 | TGCGCCAGCAGCCTACAGGGGCCGGAAAAACTGTTTTTT | CASSLQGPEKLFF
NA | TRBJ1-2 | NA | TRBV6-5 | TGTGCCAGCAGCCCAAACAGGGATGGTGGCTACACCTTC | CASSPNRDGGYTF
NA | TRBJ2-3 | TRBD2 | TRBV3-1/TRBV3-2 | TGTGCCAGCAGCCACACTAGCGGGGGGGACACGCAGTATTTT | CASSHTSGGDTQYF
NA | TRBJ1-2 | NA | TRBV6-2/TRBV6-3 | TGTGCCAGCAGTTCCCGCCCGGGGGCTAACTATGGCTACACCTTC | CASSSRPGANYGYTF
NA | TRBJ2-1 | NA | TRBV14 | TGTGCCAGCAGCCGGGCCTCGGGGGACAATGAGCAGTTCTTC | CASSRASGDNEQFF
once | TRBJ2-3 | NA | TRBV27 | TGTGCCAGCAGTATTCTAGGGACTTCTAGCACAGATACGCAGTATTTT | CASSILGTSSTDTQYF
NA | TRBJ2-7 | TRBD2 | TRBV27 | TGTGCCAGCAGTTCGCCGGGACTAGCGGGGGAGAGCTCCTACGAGCAGTACTTC | CASSSPGLAGESSYEQYF
NA | TRBJ1-1 | TRBD1 | TRBV6-2/TRBV6-3 | TGTGCCAGCAGTACCTGGACAGGGGTGAACACTGAAGCTTTCTTT | CASSTWTGVNTEAFF
NA | TRBJ2-2 | TRBD1 | TRBV4-1 | TGCGCCAGCAGCCTGCCCAGGACAGGGCCTAAGGACACCGGGGAGCTGTTTTTT | CASSLPRTGPKDTGELFF
NA | TRBJ2-5 | NA | TRBV5-4 | TGTGCCAGCAGCTGGGAGGGGACAGGCCGCCAAGAGACCCAGTACTTC | CASSWEGTGRQETQYF
NA | TRBJ2-1 | NA | TRBV2 | TGTGCCAGCAGAGCATCCTTCTTAACGGGGAGAACCACGCAGTTCTTC | CASRASFLTGRTTQFF
NA | TRBJ2-3 | TRBD2 | TRBV2 | TGTGCCAACATACCGGGACTAGATGGAATTCCAGATACGCAGTATTTT | CANIPGLDGIPDTQYF
NA | TRBJ2-7 | NA | TRBV28 | TGTGCCAGCAGCTATACGTACGAGCAGTACTTC | CASSYTYEQYF
NA | TRBJ1-4 | TRBD1 | TRBV27 | TGTGCCAGCAGTTTATCGGGACAGGGAAAGGAAAAACTGTTTTTT | CASSLSGQGKEKLFF
NA | TRBJ1-1 | TRBD1 | TRBV15 | TGTGCCACCAGCGGAGACAGGGGGCTGAGGACTGAAGCTTTCTTT | CATSGDRGLRTEAFF
many | TRBJ1-6 | NA | TRBV4-2 | TGTGCCAGCAGCCAAGATTACCAGGCAGCCAATTCACCCCTCCACTTT | CASSQDYQAANSPLHF
NA | TRBJ1-1 | TRBD1 | TRBV12-3/TRBV12-4 | TGTGCCAGCAGTCTTGGACAGGGTGGTGAAGCTTTCTTT | CASSLGQGGEAFF
NA | TRBJ1-1 | NA | TRBV7-9 | TGTGCCAGCAGCTTAGCGAATCAACAGGGCAAGGGGACTGAAGCTTTCTTT | CASSLANQQGKGTEAFF
NA | TRBJ2-7 | NA | TRBV2 | TGTGCCAGCAGTGAAGCAGGCACGGGGATGGAGCAGTACTTC | CASSEAGTGMEQYF
NA | TRBJ2-3 | TRBD1 | TRBV2 | TGTGCCAGCAGTGAAATGGGGACAGGGGGCCCCTCTAGCACAGATACGCAGTATTTT | CASSEMGTGGPSSTDTQYF
NA | TRBJ2-1 | TRBD2 | TRBV6-5 | TGTGCCAGCATTTTGCGGGGGGCCGGTGAGCAGTTCTTC | CASILRGAGEQFF
NA | TRBJ2-1 | NA | TRBV7-3 | TGTGCCAGCAGCCCCCTCGGGCGGGGAAGGGATGAGCAGTTCTTC | CASSPLGRGRDEQFF
once | TRBJ2-2 | TRBD1 | TRBV5-1 | TGCGCCAGCAGCTTGGCACAGGGGTTCAGCACCGGGGAGCTGTTTTTT | CASSLAQGFSTGELFF
NA | TRBJ2-7 | TRBD2 | TRBV6-6 | TGTGCCTGCTCTAGCGGGGGTTGGTCCTACGAGCAGTACTTC | CACSSGGWSYEQYF
NA | TRBJ2-6 | TRBD2 | TRBV4-2 | TGTGCCAGCAGTCTACTAGCGGGGGACTCTGGGGCCAACGTCCTGACTTTC | CASSLLAGDSGANVLTF
NA | TRBJ1-2 | NA | TRBV12-3/TRBV12-4 | TGTGCCAGCAGTTGGGGGGGCTATGGCTACACCTTC | CASSWGGYGYTF
NA | TRBJ2-1 | NA | TRBV28 | TGTGCCAGCAGTTTTATTGTGTGGCCTAGGGGGTTGGAGCAGTTCTTC | CASSFIVWPRGLEQFF
NA | TRBJ2-1 | NA | TRBV7-8 | TGTGCCAGCAGCTTAGGGGAGCGGCCCAGCTCCTACAATGAGCAGTTCTTC | CASSLGERPSSYNEQFF